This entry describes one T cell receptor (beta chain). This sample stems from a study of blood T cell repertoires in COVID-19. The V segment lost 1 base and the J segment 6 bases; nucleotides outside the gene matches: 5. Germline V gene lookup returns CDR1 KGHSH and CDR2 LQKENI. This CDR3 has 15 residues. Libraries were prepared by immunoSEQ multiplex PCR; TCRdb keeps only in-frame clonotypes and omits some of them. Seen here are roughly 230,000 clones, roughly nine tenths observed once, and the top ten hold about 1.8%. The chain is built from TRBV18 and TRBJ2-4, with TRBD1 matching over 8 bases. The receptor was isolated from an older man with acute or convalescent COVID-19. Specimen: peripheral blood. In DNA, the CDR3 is TGTGCCAGCTCACCACAGGGACAGGTGGGAAACATTCAGTACTTC. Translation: CASSPQGQVGNIQYF.